This T cell receptor (beta chain) was sequenced in a study of blood T cell repertoires in COVID-19. Study overall: T cells, B-cell-depleted T cells, or PBMCs supplied cDNA or gDNA.

TCRdb keeps only in-frame clones here, not all; method: immunoSEQ multiplex PCR. The table records approximately 140,000 clones, about four fifths of them present only once. CDR1 ENHRY and CDR2 SYGVKD come from the germline V gene. The CDR3 totals 12 residues. Trimming removed 8 bases at V and 0 bases at J, with 6 bases between. V and J are TRBV10-3 and TRBJ2-3; D is unclear. The TCR sequence derives from an older man with acute or convalescent COVID-19. Sequencing used peripheral blood. The CDR3 coding sequence is TGTGCCATCGCCACTAGCACAGATACGCAGTATTTT. Translating it yields CAIATSTDTQYF.